This T cell receptor (beta chain) was captured in a study of PD-1 blockade in classical Hodgkin lymphoma. On the study more broadly: Patients were given intravenous nivolumab, 3 mg/kg, every 2 weeks. Study results and caveats: CD4+ TCR diversity climbed significantly by C4D1, unlike CD8+ TCR diversity. The repertoire differences lack a defined cause, possibly disease activity or prior therapy.

The data were produced by immunoSEQ multiplex PCR, yet TCRdb's version contains in-frame clones alone and is incomplete. This sample has 35,000 or so clones, with just over 75% found just once. The germline V gene encodes CDR1 SGHVS and CDR2 FNYEAQ. V lost 3 bases and J lost 4, with 8 bases in between. The CDR3 has 13 amino acids. With respect to this clone: Its matching antigen is unknown.

Each patient relapsed following autologous stem cell transplantation, and prior brentuximab vedotin exposure differed. This clonotype originated in a human donor with classical Hodgkin lymphoma. The chain employs TRBV7-6 and TRBJ2-3, with D hard to call. The sample here was peripheral blood mononuclear cells (PBMCs), taken before the second cycle of nivolumab. The CDR3 bases are TGTGCCAGCAGCTTGCAAATGGCAGATACGCAGTATTTT. It is translated as CASSLQMADTQYF.